This TCR beta chain was captured by sequencing in a study of T cell responses to AZD1222 COVID-19 vaccine (dated by TCRdb to 2020 to 2022). For the study in its entirety: AZD1222 recipients given second doses at about 4 weeks or at about 12 weeks were pooled, since spike-specific TCR depth and breadth were not found to differ between the two schedules. A total of just over 230 trial participants underwent TCR sequencing, of whom 207 had received two doses of AZD1222 and some 26 had received two doses of the MenACWY control vaccine. Trial participants were enrolled by age into subgroups of 18-55, 56-69 and 70-plus years, and roughly 150, 30 and 60 TCR-sequenced participants, respectively, were included in these subgroups. Results the study describes overall, beyond this receptor: Only five or six AZD1222 recipients were SARS-CoV-2 seropositive at baseline, limiting conclusions about previously exposed vaccinees. After two AZD1222 doses, spike-specific TCR breadth and depth were significantly higher than at day 0 and than in MenACWY recipients. In the small 56-69-year group, the increase in depth fell short of significance, most likely because of low power. CD4 TCRs associated with the vaccine covered the entire spike protein, and the dominant responses were in regions 160-218 and 743-854. Because no day 14 peak-response samples were available, repertoires were characterized only after the peak T cell response. Nearly half of unique spike-specific TCRs reportedly recognized epitopes outside regions mutated in the B.1.351 and B.1.1.7 variants. Participants were mostly white British and included more females than males, and it was suggested by the authors that clonal diversity may have been underestimated.

The time point label here, explained by the study, means: baseline before first vaccination. Vaccinee samples were obtained from the UK trials COV001 and COV002, which included a single-blind randomized controlled phase 2/3 trial of AZD1222 (ChAdOx1 nCoV-19) in healthy adults. Trial participant PBMC samples were collected at day 0 and day 28 after the second dose for TCRbeta chain sequencing. This clone turned up a few times. No antigen is known for it. It has no much larger one-base neighbor in the sample; base qualities were not kept. Germline trimming amounts to 2 bases on V and 5 bases on J, with 0 as the count of junction bases outside the gene matches. The CDR3, cysteine through phenylalanine, is 13 amino acids long. Kept here is only the CDR3 DNA, which spans 39 bases and is read in frame from base 1. The germline V gene encodes CDR1 SEHNR and CDR2 FQNEAQ (reference sequence). The CDR3 regions of human TCRbeta chains were analyzed by immunosequencing. As for how the authors treated the data: Repertoire TCRs were checked for matches against a reference library of SARS-CoV-2-specific TCRs that had been generated using the MIRA antigen-specificity platform. Breadth was defined as the fraction of unique TCRs that were SARS-CoV-2-associated, and depth was defined as the fraction of total T cells that were SARS-CoV-2-associated. Using the MIRA data, each spike-specific TCR was mapped to the spike region that the TCR reacts to and placed in a CD4 or CD8 class. Log10-transformed breadth and depth values were compared by one-way ANOVA with Sidak's multiple comparisons tests. This immuneACCESS table, as held by TCRdb, lists in-frame sequences with V and J called but not all clones. Of the missing ones, under half trace to an unresolved V gene in checked studies; the others have no known cause. That table furnishes V, J and clone size, whereas the DNA furnished D and trimming. In all, the sample holds about 160,000 clones, and more than 85% of those were seen once. The ten biggest clones cover less than 5.5% of the sample.

The V gene is TRBV7-9 and the J gene is TRBJ1-5; TRBD1 agrees with 7 junctional bases. This sequence was found in an adult in good health. The specimen comprised peripheral blood, sampled on day 0 of AZD1222 vaccination. The DNA reads TGTGCCAGCAGCTTAACAGGGGATCAGCCCCAGCATTTT. Its protein reads: CASSLTGDQPQHF.